This T cell receptor beta chain appears in the sequencing data of a study of CD8+ T cells in alopecia areata. Indicated treatment: oral pan-JAK inhibitor, 5-10 mg twice daily. General study points: Shared TCR sequences were less clear between patients than in mice, possibly partly from HLA diversity. Affected scalp, especially in alopecia totalis/universalis, had a higher clonality than normal scalp did. Scalp samples also yield sequences from resident alphabeta T cells of normal skin. Expanded CD8+ clones among the top 100, and scalp clonality, were significantly decreased by tofacitinib.

Comments on this clone: Its antigen is undetermined.

It was cDNA, reverse transcribed from extracted RNA, that served as the sequencing template. Sequenced by immunoSEQ multiplex PCR; TCRdb stores in-frame clones only, minus some. The table shows about 200,000 clones, with 58% occurring only once. CDR1 and CDR2 from the germline V gene are KGHSH and LQKENI. The CDR3 is made up of 14 amino acids. Trimming took 1 base from V and 6 from J, leaving 13 bases between them. The chain joins TRBV18 to TRBJ2-7, with D perhaps being TRBD1 or TRBD2 (5 bases each). The receptor was derived from a human donor with alopecia areata. Here the sequenced sample was CD4+ T cells sorted from blood, taken at week 24, from a patient treated with tofacitinib. The CDR3 sequence: CASSPLVGDGEQYF. The DNA for the CDR3 is TGTGCCAGCTCACCACTTGTTGGGGACGGCGAGCAGTACTTC.